This T cell receptor (beta chain) was recorded in a study of CD8+ T cells in alopecia areata. The V end was cut by 4 bases, the J end by 0 bases, with 11 bases between. The germline CDR1 and CDR2 sequences are SGHDT and YYEEEE. The CDR3 spans 15 residues. Treatment in this sample: oral pan-JAK inhibitor, 5-10 mg twice daily. RNA, once extracted, was reverse transcribed into cDNA for use as the sequencing template. Profiling relied on immunoSEQ multiplex PCR, and the TCRdb table lists in-frame clones only, not all of them. Here the sample spans about 220,000 clones, under 60% being singletons. The clonotype originates from a human donor with alopecia areata. Sequencing used CD4+ T cells sorted from blood, obtained at week 4, from a patient treated with tofacitinib. This rearrangement joins TRBV5-6 to TRBJ2-1; D is ambiguous. Here the CDR3 reads CASSTSFLSYNEQFF. In DNA form, the CDR3 reads TGTGCCAGCAGCACCAGTTTCCTCTCCTACAATGAGCAGTTCTTC.